The source of this TCR beta chain is a study of CD8 T cells in ankylosing spondylitis. One entry per CDR3 protein, called by TCRdb with MiXCR from the 5' RACE reads. Of fewer than 650,000 distinct CDR3 sequences in the sample, about 13% are singletons; the top ten hold 6.5% to 7%. The study's findings and limits: There was reportedly significant enrichment of clones that were disease-linked in matched ankylosing spondylitis synovial fluid. Seemingly distinctive of ankylosing spondylitis blood was a TCR beta motif formed by eight highly homologous variants.

Of note for this clonotype: The antigen is not known.

The CDR3 has 15 residues. Between the trimmed V and J ends, which lost 5 bases and 4 bases, there was a span of 15 bases. Germline CDR1 SEHNR, CDR2 FQNEAQ (reference sequence). Sequencing was done on a sample of blood, either unsorted or a sorted T cell fraction (not recorded which). The rearrangement links TRBV7-9 to TRBJ2-1, with D possibly TRBD1 on 5 matching bases. The sequence was obtained from a male donor with ankylosing spondylitis. In nucleotides, the CDR3 is TGTGCCAGCAGCGGAGAGCTAGGGGTATACAATGAGCAGTTCTTC. Protein product: CASSGELGVYNEQFF.